The sequence of this TCR beta chain was determined in a study of vaccination and CD4 T cells after COVID-19. The study, taken as a whole, reports: Convalescent patients had 304 of 307 vaccine-specific clones showing spike mono-reactivity.

With the Oncomine TCR Beta short-read assay, DNA from cultured CD4+ T cells was sequenced. Genomic DNA was isolated from cultured CD4+ T cells. TCRdb called the PCR reads again in MiXCR, with one record for every CDR3 protein. The table shows approximately 5,800 distinct CDR3 sequences, with about 40% occurring only once. This clonotype was recorded a few times. Antigen: not known. Indicated treatment: roughly 11-day PBMC culture with coronavirus spike peptide pools or control peptides (ViraFEST assay). One should note that the unexposed donor's CD4+ T cells were collected before the COVID-19 pandemic (2011-2018). The sequence was obtained from a human donor in good health. The sequenced sample consisted of CD4+ T cells from blood, cultured in vitro.

This chain's CDR3 is CASSSRLAEQETQYF. Here the CDR3 DNA reads TGTGCCAGCAGCTCGAGACTAGCAGAACAAGAGACCCAGTACTTC. The chain employs TRBV7-2 and TRBJ2-5; 7 nucleotides align to TRBD2. This CDR3 is built from 15 residues. Trimming removed 4 bases from V and 2 bases from J; junction bases left unmatched: 7. Germline CDR1 reads SGHTA; CDR2 reads FQGNSA.